The 9 T cell receptor beta chains reported below all come from one sample, sequenced in a study of blood T cell repertoires in COVID-19. Profiled with immunoSEQ multiplex PCR; TCRdb holds only in-frame clones, not every one. The sample lists roughly 87,000 clones, 89% seen once, with around 5.2% in the top ten. Sequences were obtained from peripheral blood. The receptors stem from a woman of 80 years or more with active COVID-19.

V usage is TRBV6-6 and J usage is TRBJ2-1; D is possibly TRBD1 (7 bases). Germline CDR1 MNHNY, CDR2 SVGAGI (reference sequence). The CDR3 runs to 16 residues. The germline V and J ends were trimmed by 0 bases and 3 bases, with 12 bases remaining between them. CDR3 loop: CASSYSSRGDYNEQFF. CDR3 DNA: TGTGCCAGCAGTTACTCGTCCAGGGGGGACTACAATGAGCAGTTCTTC.

V usage is TRBV10-1 and J usage is TRBJ2-7; D is uncertain. Trimming cost V 7 bases and J 5 bases, with 6 bases left between them. The germline gives CDR1 WNHNN, CDR2 SYGVQD (reference sequence). The CDR3 loop spans 10 amino acids. Here the CDR3 reads CASNFNEQYF. Written as DNA, the CDR3 is TGCGCCAGCAACTTTAACGAGCAGTACTTC.

This clone was found once. The J gene is TRBJ1-1, the V gene TRBV7-2; D call uncertain. V lost 5 bases and J lost 6, with 28 bases in between. Per germline, CDR1 SGHTA and CDR2 FQGNSA. The length of the CDR3 is 18 residues. CDR3 nucleotides: TGTGCCAGCAGCCTTAGAAAGGTAGCCGATCGGGGTATGTCTGAAGCTTTCTTT. It translates to CASSLRKVADRGMSEAFF.

The rearrangement joins TRBV19 to TRBJ1-2; 7 nucleotides line up with TRBD1. Germline V gene data show CDR1 as LNHDA and CDR2 as SQIVND (reference sequence). The V segment lost 2 bases and the J segment 4 bases; nucleotides outside the gene matches: 4. This CDR3 comprises 14 residues. The CDR3 DNA follows: TGTGCCAGTAGTATACAGGGGGAAGGCTATGGCTACACCTTC. Translation gives CASSIQGEGYGYTF.

The V gene is TRBV18, the J gene TRBJ2-3, with 13 bases matching TRBD2. CDR1 and CDR2 from the germline V gene are KGHSH and LQKENI. The V gene end was trimmed by 5 bases and the J gene end by 6 bases; junction bases not matched to a gene: 11. The CDR3 is 17 amino acids. CDR3 bases: TGTGCCAGCTCAATTGGACTAGCGGGAGCTCCCAGCGATACGCAGTATTTT. This encodes CASSIGLAGAPSDTQYF. Drawing the rest from reference TRBV18 and TRBJ2-3, the complete variable domain is NAGVMQNPRHLVRRRGQEARLRCSPMKGHSHVYWYRQLPEEGLKFMVYLQKENIIDESGMPKERFSAEFPKEGPSILRIQQVVRGDSAAYFCASSIGLAGAPSDTQYFGPGTRLTVL.

J is TRBJ2-1 and V is TRBV5-4; unclear D gene. Germline-derived CDR1 and CDR2 are SGHNT and YYREEE (reference sequence). The CDR3 consists of 14 residues. Between the trimmed V and J ends, which lost 4 bases and 5 bases, there was a span of 13 bases. CDR3 sequence reads: CASSDSDSHNEQFF. The CDR3 DNA reads TGTGCCAGCAGCGACTCCGACTCGCACAATGAGCAGTTCTTC.

In this sample, this clone turned up once. The chain has TRBV5-5 and TRBJ1-2; 7 positions match TRBD1. Trimming removed 4 bases from V and 4 bases from J; junction bases left unmatched: 13. Germline CDR1 reads SGHKS; CDR2 reads YYEKEE (reference sequence). The CDR3 contains 16 residues. The CDR3, as DNA: TGTGCCAGCAGCCCGGGGGTGCACAGGGGAAGCTATGGCTACACCTTC. Amino acid sequence: CASSPGVHRGSYGYTF.

This clone was seen once. The chain carries TRBV6-1 and TRBJ2-3; 9 bases are shared with TRBD1. After removal of 4 bases from V and 0 bases from J, the junction contained 5 bases not matched to a gene. The length of the CDR3 is 16 residues. From germline, CDR1 is MNHNS and CDR2 SASEGT. CDR3 nucleotide sequence: TGTGCCAGCAGTGTACAGGGGGCCCCTAGCACAGATACGCAGTATTTT. Translating gives CASSVQGAPSTDTQYF.

The chain employs TRBV19 and TRBJ2-7, with TRBD2 matching 7 bases. Trimming took 9 bases from V and 6 from J; bases not matched to a gene: 11. This CDR3 contains 13 residues. Germline V gene sequence: CDR1 LNHDA, CDR2 SQIVND (reference sequence). CDR3 amino acids: CASGNGGFGEQYF. Here the CDR3 DNA reads TGTGCCAGCGGAAACGGGGGGTTTGGCGAGCAGTACTTC.